The T cell receptor beta chain under discussion was sequenced for a study of brain T cells in children with intractable seizures. Regarding the study as a whole: Pre-surgery blood may have been undersampled, hiding some clones. Patients' HCMV serostatus was unknown; virus specificity rests on CDR3 similarity alone.

This CDR3 is 13 amino acids long. The V end was cut by 4 bases, the J end by 7 bases, with 11 bases between. Germline lookup yields CDR1 MDHEN and CDR2 SYDVKM. Using immunoSEQ multiplex PCR, the repertoire was profiled, and TCRdb retains in-frame clones only, with some absent. In the table there are 300,000 to 400,000 clones, 93% of which are singletons. Sample time point: blood from clinic visit 5 months post-surgery; TSC patient then seizure free. Surgery cases with the highest brain T cell transcript signatures were chosen for sequencing. Pre-surgery treatment included at least one anti-epileptic drug. Worth noting for this clone: No antigen is known for it.

Sequencing was performed on peripheral blood, taken 5 to 6 months after surgery. The receptor's source is a boy under three years old with tuberous sclerosis and intractable seizures. The genes are TRBV28 and TRBJ1-5; D is perhaps TRBD1 (5 bases). CDR3 loop: CASSWSRAQPQHF. DNA of the CDR3: TGTGCCAGCAGTTGGTCCAGGGCCCAGCCCCAGCATTTT.